Listed here are 25 T cell receptor beta chains from one sample, sequenced in a study of OX40 agonist ivuxolimab in advanced cancers. Clones were read by immunoSEQ multiplex PCR, and TCRdb kept only the in-frame ones, dropping some. The sample shows more than 60,000 clones, roughly four fifths of them seen only once. Material: CD4+ or CD8+ T cells sorted from blood, obtained in a trial of the OX40 agonist ivuxolimab. Every receptor here comes from an adult with an advanced solid tumor such as melanoma, head and neck, liver or kidney cancer.

The table lists this clone with a few counts. The rearrangement links TRBV12-5 to TRBJ2-3; 8 bases match TRBD1. Germline V gives CDR1 LGHNT, CDR2 FRNRAP. V shed 7 bases and J 0 bases; nucleotides not matched to a gene: 6. CDR3 length equals 15 residues. The CDR3 loop reads CASAKGTGSTDTQYF. The CDR3 nucleotides read TGTGCTAGTGCCAAAGGGACAGGAAGCACAGATACGCAGTATTTT. The entire variable domain, with the rest obtained from reference TRBV12-5 and TRBJ2-3, is as follows: DARVTQTPRHKVTEMGQEVTMRCQPILGHNTVFWYRQTMMQGLELLAYFRNRAPLDDSGMPKDRFSAEMPDATLATLKIQPSEPRDSAVYFCASAKGTGSTDTQYFGPGTRLTVL.

Comment on this clone: At one end the junction does not follow the germline gene, possibly because of a read error. The rearrangement uses TRBV5-3 and TRBJ1-1; a possible D gene is TRBD1 (5 bases). TRBV5-3 is annotated as an ORF whose role is uncertain. The CDR3 consists of 14 residues. The CDR3 region has the DNA TGTGCCAGCAGCTTCCCGACAGTGAACACTGAAGCTTTCTTT. Amino acids: CASSFPTVNTEAFF.

This clone is a singleton in its sample. The rearrangement joins TRBV15 to TRBJ2-7; no clear D. Trimming took off 0 bases at V and 1 base at J, with 13 bases between the two ends. From germline, CDR1 is LNHNV and CDR2 YYDKDF (reference sequence). The CDR3 length is 16 residues. This CDR3 is CATSREPVPSSYEQYF. The CDR3, as DNA: TGTGCCACCAGCAGAGAACCAGTACCCTCATCCTACGAGCAGTACTTC. The whole variable domain, filled in from reference TRBV15 and TRBJ2-7, reads DAMVIQNPRYQVTQFGKPVTLSCSQTLNHNVMYWYQQKSSQAPKLLFHYYDKDFNNEADTPDNFQSRRPNTSFCFLDIRSPGLGDTAMYLCATSREPVPSSYEQYFGPGTRLTVT.

This clone was recorded a few times. The chain joins TRBV19 to TRBJ1-4; D remains ambiguous. CDR1 is LNHDA, CDR2 SQIVND, per germline (reference sequence). This CDR3 has 14 residues. V lost 5 bases and J lost 2, with 9 bases in between. CDR3 amino acids: CASSWAWTNEKLFF. The CDR3 nucleotides are TGTGCCAGTAGTTGGGCGTGGACTAATGAAAAACTGTTTTTT. The complete variable domain, with remaining parts taken from reference TRBV19 and TRBJ1-4, reads DGGITQSPKYLFRKEGQNVTLSCEQNLNHDAMYWYRQDPGQGLRLIYYSQIVNDFQKGDIAEGYSVSREKKESFPLTVTSAQKNPTAFYLCASSWAWTNEKLFFGSGTQLSVL.

The V gene is TRBV4-1, the J gene TRBJ1-1; tentative D call: TRBD1 (5 bases). CDR1 and CDR2 (germline): MGHRA, YSYEKL. The CDR3 runs 15 residues. V lost 7 bases and J lost 2, with 17 bases in between. The CDR3 spells CASTPPGRTNTEAFF. CDR3 in DNA: TGCGCCAGCACCCCTCCGGGACGGACTAACACTGAAGCTTTCTTT.

The table lists this clone with a few counts. The chain is built from TRBV28 and TRBJ1-1; D perhaps matches TRBD1 (5 bases). Germline lookup yields CDR1 MDHEN and CDR2 SYDVKM. The CDR3 consists of 11 residues. The ends were cut back, 7 bases at V and 11 bases at J, with 14 bases in the middle. Written as DNA, the CDR3 is TGTGCCAGCAAAAGACAGCCCGCTGCTTTCTTT. Translation gives CASKRQPAAFF.

This clone has only one observation. Other DNA sequences in the sample encode the same CDR3. The V and J genes are TRBV5-1 and TRBJ2-5; D remains ambiguous. This CDR3 spans 12 amino acids. The V end lost 0 bases, the J end lost 1 base, and 1 base lay between the germline ends. Germline V gene data show CDR1 as SGHRS and CDR2 as YFSETQ. In DNA, the CDR3 is TGCGCCAGCAGCTTGGGCCAAGAGACCCAGTACTTC. It codes for CASSLGQETQYF.

This clone has only one observation. The chain joins TRBV5-1 to TRBJ2-7; D ambiguous. In germline, CDR1 is SGHRS, CDR2 YFSETQ. The CDR3 has 13 amino acids. Between the trimmed V and J ends, which lost 4 bases and 0 bases, there was a span of 8 bases. The CDR3 DNA sequence: TGCGCCAGCAGCCCCGCTGGCTCCTACGAGCAGTACTTC. It codes for CASSPAGSYEQYF.

CDR3 DNA: TGCGCCAGCAGCCCCGGGCGCGACGACTATGGCTACACCTTC. Its translation: CASSPGRDDYGYTF. The chain joins TRBV5-1 to TRBJ1-2; D ambiguous. The CDR3 has 14 residues. Trimming shortened V by 4 bases and J by 3 bases, and 13 bases separated the two germline ends. Looked up from germline, CDR1 is SGHRS and CDR2 is YFSETQ.

V usage is TRBV19 and J usage is TRBJ2-7; 10 nucleotides line up with TRBD1. The CDR3 has 15 residues. V shed 6 bases, J shed 2 bases, and the junction held 7 bases outside the gene matches. Per germline, CDR1 LNHDA and CDR2 SQIVND (reference sequence). The CDR3 loop is CASRKGTGVTYEQYF. For the CDR3, the DNA is TGTGCCAGTAGGAAAGGGACAGGGGTTACCTACGAGCAGTACTTC.

The chain joins TRBV10-3 to TRBJ2-7; D gene ambiguous. Per germline, CDR1 ENHRY and CDR2 SYGVKD. Trimming took off 0 bases at V and 9 bases at J, with 12 bases between the two ends. The CDR3 runs 13 residues. The CDR3 protein is CAISESGSQGQYF. CDR3 nucleotides: TGTGCCATCAGTGAGTCGGGCAGCCAAGGGCAGTACTTC.

V is TRBV18 and J is TRBJ1-1, with unresolved D. The CDR3 runs 14 residues. The V gene's germline CDR1 is KGHSH and CDR2 LQKENI. Trimming cost V 0 bases and J 1 base, with 6 bases left between them. CDR3 nucleotide sequence: TGTGCCAGCTCACCACCGGCAGGGAACACTGAAGCTTTCTTT. Translated, it gives CASSPPAGNTEAFF. The variable domain in full, completed from reference TRBV18 and TRBJ1-1, reads NAGVMQNPRHLVRRRGQEARLRCSPMKGHSHVYWYRQLPEEGLKFMVYLQKENIIDESGMPKERFSAEFPKEGPSILRIQQVVRGDSAAYFCASSPPAGNTEAFFGQGTRLTVV.

Only one count was recorded for this clone. The chain is built from TRBV7-2 and TRBJ1-5; D gene ambiguous. V lost 5 bases to trimming and J lost 7 bases, with 12 bases between them. The CDR3 is 13 amino acids. The V gene's germline CDR1 is SGHTA and CDR2 FQGNSA. CDR3: CASSRNMEQPQHF. CDR3 nucleotide sequence: TGTGCCAGCAGCCGAAACATGGAGCAGCCCCAGCATTTT.

The chain joins TRBV6-5 to TRBJ1-5, with no clear D. Deletions cut 0 bases from V and 1 base from J, with 10 bases between. CDR3 size: 16 residues. CDR1 is MNHEY, CDR2 SVGAGI, per germline. CDR3 amino acids: CASSYSGFGSNQPQHF. The CDR3 coding sequence is TGTGCCAGCAGTTACTCGGGGTTCGGGAGCAATCAGCCCCAGCATTTT.

V and J are TRBV6-5 and TRBJ1-5; D ambiguous. This CDR3 contains 14 residues. CDR1 and CDR2 (germline): MNHEY, SVGAGI. Between the trimmed V and J ends, which lost 0 bases and 5 bases, there was a span of 8 bases. The CDR3 sequence: CASSYSVGDQPQHF. CDR3 nucleotides: TGTGCCAGCAGTTACTCGGTGGGAGATCAGCCCCAGCATTTT.

The CDR3 nucleotides read TGTGCCAGCCCGGGACAGGGGCTTGCCACTGAAGCTTTCTTT. Protein: CASPGQGLATEAFF. V gene TRBV28 combines with J gene TRBJ1-1; 10 bases line up with TRBD1. The CDR3 length is 14 residues. V shed 8 bases, J shed 4 bases, and the junction held 7 bases outside the gene matches. Germline values: CDR1 MDHEN, CDR2 SYDVKM.

This chain's CDR3 is CASSERAERPQHF. The CDR3 region has the DNA TGCGCCAGCAGTGAGAGGGCAGAACGGCCCCAGCATTTT. This sequence joins TRBV10-2 and TRBJ1-5, with D uncertain. Germline V gene lookup returns CDR1 WSHSY and CDR2 SAAADI. This CDR3 has 13 residues. Between the trimmed V and J ends, which lost 2 bases and 9 bases, there was a span of 11 bases.

The gene calls are TRBV4-1 and TRBJ1-5; D uncertain. Trimming pared 3 bases from V and 2 bases from J, leaving 8 bases between. CDR3 size: 14 residues. CDR1 is MGHRA and CDR2 is YSYEKL in the germline V gene. This chain's CDR3 is CASSHDIRNQPQHF. CDR3 sequence (DNA): TGCGCCAGCAGCCACGACATACGCAATCAGCCCCAGCATTTT.

This chain uses TRBV27 with TRBJ2-7; a weak D match, TRBD1 (6 bases). The CDR3 has 15 amino acids. V was pared by 2 bases and J by 6 bases, with 17 bases between. Germline CDR1 reads MNHEY; CDR2 reads SMNVEV (reference sequence). In DNA form, the CDR3 reads TGTGCCAGCAGTTTAAGGGGGACCGGCTTTATCGAGCAGTACTTC. This codes for CASSLRGTGFIEQYF.

In regard to this clone: An end of the junction does not agree with germline; a read error may underlie this. The chain couples TRBV7-7 to TRBJ2-5, with unresolved D. The CDR3 is 13 residues long. Germline V lookup: CDR1 SSHAT, CDR2 FNYEAQ (reference sequence). CDR3 coding DNA: TGTGCTAGCAGCTCGGATTACCAAGAGACCCAGTACTTC. Its translation is CASSSDYQETQYF. The whole variable domain, filled in from reference TRBV7-7 and TRBJ2-5, reads GAGVSQSPRYKVTKRGQDVTLRCDPISSHATLYWYQQALGQGPEFLTYFNYEAQPDKSGLPSDRFSAERPEGSISTLTIQRTEQRDSAMYRCASSSDYQETQYFGPGTRLLVL.

The chain has TRBV18 and TRBJ2-7; D is undetermined. Deletions cut 8 bases from V and 2 bases from J, with 13 bases between. The CDR3 extends over 13 amino acids. CDR1 is KGHSH and CDR2 is LQKENI in the germline V gene. The chain's CDR3 is CASRTDRTYEQYF. In DNA, the CDR3 is TGTGCCAGCAGAACTGACCGAACCTACGAGCAGTACTTC.

This clone was found a few times. This rearrangement joins TRBV5-1 to TRBJ2-1; D gene ambiguous. The ends were cut back, 0 bases at V and 2 bases at J, with 6 bases in the middle. This CDR3 is built from 14 residues. Germline CDR1 and CDR2: SGHRS and YFSETQ. CDR3 bases: TGCGCCAGCAGCTTGGGGCAGACCTACAATGAGCAGTTCTTC. Its protein is CASSLGQTYNEQFF.

Here the CDR3 DNA reads TGTGCCAGCAGTTCGACTGACCCCAATCAGCCCCAGCATTTT. The encoded protein is CASSSTDPNQPQHF. V and J are TRBV28 and TRBJ1-5; D not resolved. CDR1 is MDHEN and CDR2 is SYDVKM in the germline V gene. The CDR3 covers 14 residues. Trimming pared 4 bases from V and 3 bases from J, leaving 10 bases between.

This clone was seen a handful of times. V usage is TRBV11-2 and J usage is TRBJ2-1; 11 bases map to TRBD2. Trimming cost V 5 bases and J 7 bases; bases outside gene matches: 7. Germline values: CDR1 SGHAT, CDR2 FQNNGV. CDR3 length: 15 residues. CDR3 in amino acids: CASSLTSGGENEQFF. CDR3 nucleotide sequence: TGTGCCAGCAGCCTAACTAGCGGGGGTGAGAATGAGCAGTTCTTC.

This clone has a handful of counts. This chain joins TRBV18 and TRBJ2-2; D might be TRBD1 or TRBD2, each matching 5 bases. Trimming took 2 bases from V and 6 from J, leaving 19 bases between them. This CDR3 is 17 amino acids long. Germline V CDR1 and CDR2: KGHSH, LQKENI. The CDR3 spells CASSPSSGRPSAGELFF. The CDR3 DNA is TGTGCCAGCTCACCAAGTTCGGGACGGCCGAGCGCCGGGGAGCTGTTTTTT.